Listed here are 21 T cell receptor beta chains from one sample, sequenced in a study of blood T cell repertoires in COVID-19. This table comes from immunoSEQ multiplex PCR, and its TCRdb copy is limited to in-frame clones, with some not included. The profile covers roughly 86,000 clones, with around four fifths appearing a single time and 3.4% taken by the ten largest. The sequenced material came from peripheral blood. These receptors were collected from a man aged 45-65 years with acute or convalescent COVID-19.

The rearrangement links TRBV4-3 to TRBJ2-2; TRBD1 matches at 7 bases. The germline CDR1 and CDR2 sequences are LGHNA and YSLEER. The V gene end was trimmed by 6 bases and the J gene end by 1 base; junction bases not matched to a gene: 5. This CDR3 is 15 amino acids long. CDR3 nucleotide sequence: TGCGCCAGCAGTCCAGGGACAGTGAACACCGGGGAGCTGTTTTTT. Translating it yields CASSPGTVNTGELFF.

J is TRBJ1-2 and V is TRBV7-8; TRBD1 agrees at 7 bases. Trimming removed 4 bases from V and 4 bases from J; junction bases left unmatched: 9. CDR1 and CDR2 from the germline V gene are SGHVS and FQNEAQ. The CDR3 consists of 15 residues. The CDR3 DNA is TGTGCCAGCAGCTCAACCGGGACAGCGATCTATGGCTACACCTTC. Residues: CASSSTGTAIYGYTF.

V is TRBV25-1 and J is TRBJ1-5; TRBD1 is a possible D gene (6 bases). Germline V gene sequence: CDR1 MGHDK, CDR2 SYGVNS. With 5 bases removed from V and 2 bases from J, the gap between germline ends came to 13 bases. This CDR3 has 15 residues. As DNA, the CDR3 is TGTGCCAGCAGTCAGTCGGCAGGGGGCAATCAGCCCCAGCATTTT. Protein: CASSQSAGGNQPQHF.

This clone was seen just once. The rearrangement links TRBV11-2 to TRBJ2-7, with 7 bases fitting TRBD1. This CDR3 is built from 14 residues. After removal of 5 bases from V and 3 bases from J, the junction contained 7 bases not matched to a gene. Looked up from germline, CDR1 is SGHAT and CDR2 is FQNNGV. The CDR3 nucleotides read TGTGCCAGCAGCCCACTACGACAGGGCTACGAGCAGTACTTC. This codes for CASSPLRQGYEQYF. Combining the CDR3 with reference TRBV11-2 and TRBJ2-7 gives the whole variable domain EAGVAQSPRYKIIEKRQSVAFWCNPISGHATLYWYQQILGQGPKLLIQFQNNGVVDDSQLPKDRFSAERLKGVDSTLKIQPAKLEDSAVYLCASSPLRQGYEQYFGPGTRLTVT.

This chain uses TRBV10-3 with TRBJ2-7; 9 bases match TRBD2. V trimming: 2 bases; J trimming: 4 bases; junction bases outside the gene matches: 6. The germline V gene encodes CDR1 ENHRY and CDR2 SYGVKD. The CDR3 is 15 residues long. CDR3 bases: TGTGCCATCAGTGAGCCCACGACTAGCGGTTACGAGCAGTACTTC. It is translated as CAISEPTTSGYEQYF.

The V and J genes are TRBV5-1 and TRBJ2-1; 7 nucleotides match TRBD1. Looked up from germline, CDR1 is SGHRS and CDR2 is YFSETQ. This CDR3 is built from 15 residues. Trimming removed 5 bases from V and 0 bases from J; junction bases left unmatched: 5. The CDR3 protein is CASSGGQFSYNEQFF. The CDR3 DNA reads as TGCGCCAGCAGTGGGGGACAGTTCTCCTACAATGAGCAGTTCTTC.

This clone was counted between two and nine times. V is TRBV5-4 and J is TRBJ1-2, with TRBD1 matching over 7 bases. With V trimmed by 4 bases and J by 4 bases, 4 bases remained unmatched. The CDR3 contains 13 residues. CDR1 is SGHNT, CDR2 YYREEE, per germline (reference sequence). The CDR3 DNA reads as TGTGCCAGCAGCCTGACAGGGCTCTATGGCTACACCTTC. Translating gives CASSLTGLYGYTF.

The chain has TRBV6-6 and TRBJ1-5, with a tentative D call TRBD1 (6 bases). Germline values: CDR1 MNHNY, CDR2 SVGAGI (reference sequence). The V end lost 5 bases, the J end lost 8 bases, and 16 bases lay between the germline ends. This CDR3 spans 14 amino acids. The CDR3 loop reads CASSGTGGQEPQHF. Written as DNA, the CDR3 is TGTGCCAGCAGTGGAACCGGGGGGCAGGAGCCCCAGCATTTT.

The chain carries TRBV6-5 and TRBJ2-1, with unresolved D. Germline-derived CDR1 and CDR2 are MNHEY and SVGAGI. V was pared by 5 bases and J by 6 bases, with 8 bases between. The CDR3 totals 12 residues. CDR3 nucleotide sequence: TGTGCCAGCAGTACCTACAGCAATGAGCAGTTCTTC. It yields the protein CASSTYSNEQFF.

The gene calls are TRBV19 and TRBJ1-2; weak D call: TRBD1 (6 bases). The CDR3 runs 16 residues. V was shortened by 6 bases and J by 0 bases, with 17 bases between the two germline ends. Germline lookup yields CDR1 LNHDA and CDR2 SQIVND (reference sequence). The CDR3 DNA follows: TGTGCCAGTAGAACAAGGACAGCTAACCCTAACTATGGCTACACCTTC. Encoded protein: CASRTRTANPNYGYTF.

The V gene is TRBV30, the J gene TRBJ1-6, with TRBD1 identical over 7 bases. The germline V gene has CDR1 GTSNPN and CDR2 SVGIG (reference sequence). This CDR3 has 14 residues. V lost 2 bases, J lost 7 bases, and 5 bases stayed unmatched. The CDR3 sequence: CAWSRGQLNSPLHF. DNA for the CDR3: TGTGCCTGGAGTCGGGGACAGCTAAATTCACCCCTCCACTTT.

The chain recombines TRBV20-1 with TRBJ1-2, with D possibly being TRBD1 (6 bases). Trimming shortened V by 3 bases and J by 0 bases, and 11 bases separated the two germline ends. CDR1 is DFQATT and CDR2 is SNEGSKA in the germline V gene (reference sequence). CDR3 length equals 14 residues. This CDR3 reads CSASQPGANYGYTF. The CDR3 DNA reads as TGCAGTGCTAGTCAGCCAGGGGCTAACTATGGCTACACCTTC.

This chain uses TRBV10-2 with TRBJ1-1; D not certain. The CDR3 is made up of 14 amino acids. V lost 6 bases to trimming and J lost 1 base, with 12 bases between them. The V gene's germline CDR1 is WSHSY and CDR2 SAAADI. The CDR3 is CASRDRVSNTEAFF. CDR3 DNA sequence: TGCGCCAGCAGAGACCGGGTCTCGAACACTGAAGCTTTCTTT.

The chain joins TRBV18 to TRBJ2-2; no clear D gene. The CDR3 totals 13 residues. V lost 3 bases and J lost 4, with 6 bases in between. Per the germline V gene, CDR1 is KGHSH and CDR2 is LQKENI. The CDR3 sequence: CASSPGITGELFF. As DNA, the CDR3 is TGTGCCAGCTCACCCGGTATCACCGGGGAGCTGTTTTTT.

The chain carries TRBV5-4 and TRBJ1-5; D call uncertain. V was clipped by 4 bases and J by 1 base, with 9 bases between them. The CDR3 has 14 amino acids. Germline V gives CDR1 SGHNT, CDR2 YYREEE (reference sequence). The CDR3 is CASSLDKSNQPQHF. Written as DNA, the CDR3 is TGTGCCAGCAGCCTTGACAAAAGCAATCAGCCCCAGCATTTT. The full variable domain, in which reference TRBV5-4 and TRBJ1-5 provide the parts outside the CDR3, is ETGVTQSPTHLIKTRGQQVTLRCSSQSGHNTVSWYQQALGQGPQFIFQYYREEENGRGNFPPRFSGLQFPNYSSELNVNALELDDSALYLCASSLDKSNQPQHFGDGTRLSIL.

The rearrangement links TRBV5-5 to TRBJ1-6; TRBD1 matches at 9 bases. This CDR3 is 14 amino acids long. Germline loops: CDR1 SGHKS, CDR2 YYEKEE (reference sequence). J gave up 8 bases and V 5 bases, and 5 bases lay outside the gene matches. Written as DNA, the CDR3 is TGTGCCAGCAGTCTTGGGACAGGGCATTCACCCCTCCACTTT. It is translated as CASSLGTGHSPLHF.

The gene calls are TRBV5-1 and TRBJ2-5, with 7 bases that match TRBD2. Germline-derived CDR1 and CDR2 are SGHRS and YFSETQ. The CDR3 is 16 residues long. V shed 0 bases, J shed 3 bases, and the junction held 8 bases outside the gene matches. CDR3 loop: CASSLARVAGEETQYF. As DNA, the CDR3 is TGCGCCAGCAGCTTGGCACGGGTGGCGGGAGAAGAGACCCAGTACTTC.

This clone was observed a single time. The chain has TRBV10-3 and TRBJ2-7, with 9 bases fitting TRBD1. J gave up 2 bases and V 6 bases, and 5 bases lay outside the gene matches. CDR3 length: 14 residues. Germline lookup yields CDR1 ENHRY and CDR2 SYGVKD. This chain's CDR3 is CAIRLTGGTYEQYF. As DNA, the CDR3 is TGTGCCATCAGGTTGACAGGGGGGACCTACGAGCAGTACTTC.

The gene calls are TRBV28 and TRBJ1-1, with 7 bases matching TRBD1. Trimming cost V 6 bases and J 1 base; bases outside gene matches: 5. Germline-derived CDR1 and CDR2 are MDHEN and SYDVKM. The CDR3 spans 14 residues. The DNA for the CDR3 is TGTGCCAGCAGAGCCGGGACAGCGAACACTGAAGCTTTCTTT. Amino acids: CASRAGTANTEAFF.

The chain employs TRBV18 and TRBJ2-1; a weak D match, TRBD2 (6 bases). The CDR3 consists of 15 residues. Germline-derived CDR1 and CDR2 are KGHSH and LQKENI. Trimming removed 7 bases at V and 1 base at J, with 14 bases between. CDR3 loop: CASLTTGVSYNEQFF. For the CDR3, the DNA is TGTGCCAGCTTAACTACGGGAGTTTCCTACAATGAGCAGTTCTTC.

The rearrangement joins TRBV6-2 or TRBV6-3 to TRBJ2-1, with 7 nucleotides matching TRBD1. V gave up 5 bases and J gave up 3 bases; unmatched junction bases: 7. Looked up from germline, CDR1 is MNHEY and CDR2 is SVGEGT. The CDR3 is 15 amino acids. This chain's CDR3 is CASSNLRDSYNEQFF. Here the CDR3 DNA reads TGTGCCAGCAGTAACCTCCGGGACAGCTACAATGAGCAGTTCTTC.